These 6 T cell receptor beta chains were sequenced from one sample in a study of blood T cell repertoires in COVID-19. Profiled with immunoSEQ multiplex PCR; TCRdb holds only in-frame clones, not every one. The sample records 100,000 to 150,000 clones, about 83% being singletons. The sample consisted of peripheral blood. These receptors came from a man older than 75 with active or convalescent COVID-19.

The chain combines TRBV7-2 with TRBJ1-6; TRBD1 is a possible D gene (5 bases). The CDR3 has 15 amino acids. Per the germline V gene, CDR1 is SGHTA and CDR2 is FQGNSA. Trimming shortened V by 5 bases and J by 8 bases, and 16 bases separated the two germline ends. CDR3 nucleotide sequence: TGTGCCAGCAGCGCAGCCAGGGTAGGGGATTCACCCCTCCACTTT. Residues: CASSAARVGDSPLHF.

The genes are TRBV9 and TRBJ2-7; 7 nucleotides line up with TRBD2. Germline-derived CDR1 and CDR2 are SGDLS and YYNGEE. The CDR3 length is 15 residues. Trimming took 1 base from V and 2 from J; bases not matched to a gene: 6. The DNA of the CDR3 is TGTGCCAGCAGCGTACCTAGCGGTGCCCCCTACGAGCAGTACTTC. Translating it yields CASSVPSGAPYEQYF.

This clone was counted between two and nine times. This chain connects TRBV7-2 to TRBJ2-7, with 8 bases fitting TRBD2. The CDR3 consists of 16 residues. Looked up from germline, CDR1 is SGHTA and CDR2 is FQGNSA. V shed 5 bases and J 2 bases; nucleotides not matched to a gene: 11. The CDR3 coding sequence is TGTGCCAGCAGCACTCGTGCGGGGGGTAGACCCTACGAGCAGTACTTC. Translated, it gives CASSTRAGGRPYEQYF.

The chain employs TRBV7-2 and TRBJ1-5; TRBD1 agrees at 9 bases. V lost 4 bases, J lost 0 bases, and 4 bases stayed unmatched. CDR1 is SGHTA, CDR2 FQGNSA, per germline. The CDR3 runs 16 residues. The CDR3 region has the DNA TGTGCCAGCAGCTGGGACAGGGTTAATAGCAATCAGCCCCAGCATTTT. It yields the protein CASSWDRVNSNQPQHF.

The chain carries TRBV4-1 and TRBJ1-2; 7 bases match TRBD1. The ends lost 0 bases at V and 4 bases at J; junction bases unmatched: 5. The germline gives CDR1 MGHRA, CDR2 YSYEKL. The CDR3 loop spans 15 amino acids. The CDR3 protein is CASSQDLTGFYGYTF. The DNA for the CDR3 is TGCGCCAGCAGCCAAGACCTGACAGGGTTCTATGGCTACACCTTC.

This clone is a singleton in its sample. The V call is TRBV27, the J call TRBJ2-5; tentatively, D is TRBD2 (6 bases). Germline-derived CDR1 and CDR2 are MNHEY and SMNVEV (reference sequence). Trimming cost V 7 bases and J 5 bases, with 17 bases left between them. The CDR3 loop spans 14 amino acids. The CDR3 loop reads CASKGGVNQETQYF. The CDR3 coding sequence is TGTGCCAGCAAGGGCGGGGTAAATCAGGAGACCCAGTACTTC.